The 20 T cell receptor beta chains below were found in one sample sequenced in a study of cytomegalovirus exposure and HLA in healthy donors. PCR was performed using 60 Vbeta and 13 Jbeta primers. Sequencing was performed with immunoSEQ multiplex PCR; in TCRdb, only in-frame clones are kept and a portion is missing. The sample has about 150,000 clones, 82% seen once; the top ten hold approximately 6.3%. Sequenced input: PBMCs. These receptors originate from a woman in her 50s in good health and CMV-seropositive.

The chain carries TRBV7-8 and TRBJ2-7; maybe TRBD2 (5 bases). The CDR3 extends over 14 amino acids. Germline V gene lookup returns CDR1 SGHVS and CDR2 FQNEAQ. V was clipped by 3 bases and J by 1 base, with 10 bases between them. CDR3: CASSFSTGSYEQYF. CDR3 sequence (DNA): TGTGCCAGCAGCTTTTCAACGGGGTCCTACGAGCAGTACTTC.

The J gene is TRBJ2-1, the V gene TRBV29-1; 12 nucleotides line up with TRBD2. With V trimmed by 7 bases and J by 6 bases, 10 bases remained unmatched. Germline CDR1 reads SQVTM; CDR2 reads ANQGSEA. The CDR3 is made up of 15 amino acids. Here the CDR3 DNA reads TGCAGCGCATACCAACTAGCGGGGGGACTCAATGAGCAGTTCTTC. It translates to CSAYQLAGGLNEQFF.

The rearrangement joins TRBV4-3 to TRBJ2-7; TRBD1 aligns across 8 bases. Trimming took 8 bases from V and 3 from J; bases not matched to a gene: 9. This CDR3 contains 14 residues. The germline CDR1 and CDR2 sequences are LGHNA and YSLEER. The CDR3 coding sequence is TGCGCCAGCGATTGGACAGGGCCTGGCTACGAGCAGTACTTC. Protein: CASDWTGPGYEQYF.

The chain carries TRBV4-3 and TRBJ1-2; a possible D gene is TRBD1 (5 bases). In germline, CDR1 is LGHNA, CDR2 YSLEER. V was pared by 0 bases and J by 4 bases, with 15 bases between. CDR3 length equals 16 residues. As DNA, the CDR3 is TGCGCCAGCAGCCAAGATTGGCCAGGAGGGGTCTATGGCTACACCTTC. As protein: CASSQDWPGGVYGYTF.

The CDR3 coding sequence is TGTGCCAGCAGCTGGCGGGGGGCCGGGACAGATACGCAGTATTTT. As protein: CASSWRGAGTDTQYF. The chain has TRBV7-8 and TRBJ2-3; 8 bases map to TRBD2. Germline CDR1 is SGHVS and CDR2 is FQNEAQ. This CDR3 has 15 residues. J was trimmed by 3 bases and V by 4 bases; bases with no gene match: 6.

This chain uses TRBV11-1 with TRBJ1-6; unclear D gene. This CDR3 is built from 13 residues. Trimming pared 3 bases from V and 9 bases from J, leaving 9 bases between. Germline assignment: CDR1 SGHAT and CDR2 FQDESV (reference sequence). The CDR3 region has the DNA TGTGCCAGCAGCTTCCCAGGTGGTTCACCCCTCCACTTT. This gives the protein CASSFPGGSPLHF.

There are a few counts of this clone. The CDR3 region has the DNA TGTGCCAGCAGCATTTATACAGGGGTCTCTGGCCAAGAGACCCAGTACTTC. Translating gives CASSIYTGVSGQETQYF. V usage is TRBV7-2 and J usage is TRBJ2-5, with 7 nucleotides matching TRBD1. The ends lost 5 bases at V and 1 base at J; junction bases unmatched: 13. The CDR3 contains 17 residues. Germline V gives CDR1 SGHTA, CDR2 FQGNSA.

The count of this clone is one. The chain is built from TRBV2 and TRBJ2-7; tentative D call: TRBD2 (7 bases). From germline, CDR1 is SNHLY and CDR2 FYNNEI. The length of the CDR3 is 14 residues. The V end lost 4 bases, the J end lost 6 bases, and 16 bases lay between the germline ends. CDR3 in DNA: TGTGCCAGCAGTGTGGGGGGGCAATTAAGCGAGCAGTACTTC. Protein sequence: CASSVGGQLSEQYF.

The CDR3 sequence is CASSATGEVTEAFF. CDR3 nucleotides: TGTGCCAGCAGCGCGACAGGGGAAGTCACTGAAGCTTTCTTT. V and J are TRBV9 and TRBJ1-1; 8 nucleotides align to TRBD1. The junction had 5 bases not matched to a gene; V was cut back by 3 bases and J by 4 bases. CDR1 is SGDLS, CDR2 YYNGEE, per germline. The CDR3 runs 14 residues.

The chain combines TRBV4-3 with TRBJ2-7, with 8 bases identical to TRBD2. V lost 0 bases, J lost 6 bases, and 7 bases stayed unmatched. CDR3 length equals 15 residues. Germline CDR1 and CDR2: LGHNA and YSLEER. The CDR3 is CASSQDWVAGSEQYF. The CDR3 DNA follows: TGCGCCAGCAGCCAAGACTGGGTAGCGGGGTCCGAGCAGTACTTC.

Concerning this clone itself: The junction shows a germline mismatch at one end, possibly a read error. Distinct nucleotide sequences in the sample also encode this CDR3. The CDR3 DNA reads TGTGCCAGCAGGGGGGAGGCGGGGGGCGGAGGGGGCTACACCTTT. Protein: CASRGEAGGGGGYTF. J is TRBJ1-2 and V is TRBV6-1; TRBD1 agrees at 7 bases. Germline V gene lookup returns CDR1 MNHNS and CDR2 SASEGT. The CDR3 has 15 residues.

V usage is TRBV6-6 and J usage is TRBJ1-2; maybe TRBD1 (6 bases). Trimming left V 7 bases short and J 7 bases short, with 19 bases between. The CDR3 length is 14 residues. Germline V gene data show CDR1 as MNHNY and CDR2 as SVGAGI (reference sequence). The CDR3 protein is CASNPQGGAGGYTF. In nucleotides, the CDR3 is TGTGCCAGCAACCCACAGGGCGGAGCCGGTGGCTACACCTTC.

This clone was detected a few times. One end of the junction varies from germline; a read error may be responsible. The chain recombines TRBV5-6 with TRBJ2-3; D not resolved. Germline V gene lookup returns CDR1 SGHDT and CDR2 YYEEEE. The CDR3 spans 14 residues. CDR3 nucleotide sequence: TGTGCCAGCAGCCCCCCGGGTAGCACCGATACGCAGTATTTT. Translated: CASSPPGSTDTQYF.

The chain couples TRBV7-3 to TRBJ1-2; D not resolved. CDR3 length equals 15 residues. V dropped 0 bases and J dropped 4 bases, with 12 bases sitting between them. Germline V lookup: CDR1 SGHTA, CDR2 FQGTGA. CDR3 protein: CASSLTASDIYGYTF. CDR3 bases: TGTGCCAGCAGCTTAACCGCCAGTGATATCTATGGCTACACCTTC.

The rearrangement uses TRBV5-1 and TRBJ2-2; no definite D call. Germline V gives CDR1 SGHRS, CDR2 YFSETQ. Trimming removed 4 bases from V and 4 bases from J, with 8 bases in between. The CDR3 is 13 amino acids. The chain's CDR3 is CASSQSVTGELFF. The CDR3 nucleotides read TGCGCCAGCAGCCAATCGGTCACCGGGGAGCTGTTTTTT.

The chain uses TRBV10-2 and TRBJ2-7; 7 bases agree with TRBD2. Germline V CDR1 and CDR2: WSHSY, SAAADI. J gave up 2 bases and V 3 bases, and 19 bases lay outside the gene matches. The CDR3 extends over 19 amino acids. As DNA, the CDR3 is TGCGCCAGCAGTGATGTCTCACTAGCCCCGGGGGGAAGGACCTACGAGCAGTACTTC. Residues: CASSDVSLAPGGRTYEQYF.

This chain connects TRBV4-2 to TRBJ2-1; a possible D gene is TRBD2 (5 bases). The V end was cut by 0 bases, the J end by 8 bases, with 14 bases between. Germline lookup yields CDR1 LGHNA and CDR2 YNFKEQ. The CDR3 covers 15 residues. DNA of the CDR3: TGTGCCAGCAGCCAAGAGGGAGTTTTTGCGGATGAGCAGTTCTTC. Translated, it gives CASSQEGVFADEQFF.

The genes are TRBV2 and TRBJ1-6; 7 bases align to TRBD1. Per the germline V gene, CDR1 is SNHLY and CDR2 is FYNNEI. The CDR3 consists of 14 residues. The junction had 8 bases not matched to a gene; V was cut back by 8 bases and J by 7 bases. The CDR3 sequence: CASGRQGSNSPLHF. The CDR3 nucleotides read TGTGCCAGCGGTCGACAGGGCTCAAATTCACCCCTCCACTTT.

The genes are TRBV10-3 and TRBJ1-2; D is perhaps TRBD1 (5 bases). Germline values: CDR1 ENHRY, CDR2 SYGVKD. The CDR3 runs to 11 residues. V was trimmed by 11 bases and J by 6 bases, leaving 13 bases between them. CDR3 bases: TGTGCCCGTAGGGGATCTGATGGCTACACCTTC. It translates to CARRGSDGYTF.

CDR3 protein: CASSLLSGSTDTQYF. The CDR3 bases are TGTGCCAGCAGTTTACTCTCCGGGAGCACAGATACGCAGTATTTT. J is TRBJ2-3 and V is TRBV27; D is ambiguous. V was shortened by 2 bases and J by 0 bases, with 9 bases between the two germline ends. The germline V gene has CDR1 MNHEY and CDR2 SMNVEV (reference sequence). This CDR3 has 15 amino acids.